The 22 T cell receptor beta chains presented below share a single source sample, sequenced in a study of cytomegalovirus exposure and HLA in healthy donors. Researchers ran the PCR with 60 Vbeta and 13 Jbeta primers. Profiling relied on immunoSEQ multiplex PCR, and the TCRdb table lists in-frame clones only, not all of them. The repertoire holds more than 95,000 clones, about 72% seen once, with roughly 5% in the top ten. The sequencing input was PBMCs. These receptor sequences come from a man aged 50 or older in good health and CMV-seropositive.

The chain recombines TRBV9 with TRBJ2-2; a weak D match, TRBD2 (6 bases). Per germline, CDR1 SGDLS and CDR2 YYNGEE. Trimming removed 0 bases at V and 6 bases at J, with 9 bases between. The CDR3 contains 14 residues. In DNA, the CDR3 is TGTGCCAGCAGCGTAGTACTAGCATCCGGGGAGCTGTTTTTT. This codes for CASSVVLASGELFF.

This clone was seen a few times. The chain uses TRBV7-9 and TRBJ2-5; a weak D match, TRBD2 (5 bases). This CDR3 comprises 15 residues. Trimming took 1 base from V and 5 from J, leaving 14 bases between them. Germline V gene data show CDR1 as SEHNR and CDR2 as FQNEAQ (reference sequence). The CDR3 loop is CASSLEALRRETQYF. The CDR3 region has the DNA TGTGCCAGCAGCTTAGAAGCTCTGCGGAGGGAGACCCAGTACTTC.

The V and J genes are TRBV6-6 and TRBJ1-2; D not resolved. The V and J ends lost 7 bases and 2 bases respectively, with 8 bases between them. In germline, CDR1 is MNHNY, CDR2 SVGAGI (reference sequence). CDR3 length: 12 amino acids. In nucleotides, the CDR3 is TGTGCCAGCAAAACAGCCAACTATGGCTACACCTTC. It yields the protein CASKTANYGYTF.

The gene calls are TRBV29-1 and TRBJ2-3; 9 bases line up with TRBD2. Germline V gene sequence: CDR1 SQVTM, CDR2 ANQGSEA. This CDR3 spans 15 amino acids. V trimming: 7 bases; J trimming: 10 bases; junction bases outside the gene matches: 18. The CDR3 loop is CSALPGLAPPPAQYF. CDR3 nucleotides: TGCAGCGCCCTACCGGGACTAGCACCGCCGCCCGCGCAGTATTTT.

This chain connects TRBV4-1 to TRBJ1-2; possibly TRBD1 for D (6 bases). V was shortened by 4 bases and J by 4 bases, with 16 bases between the two germline ends. The CDR3 covers 15 residues. Per the germline V gene, CDR1 is MGHRA and CDR2 is YSYEKL. CDR3 nucleotide sequence: TGCGCCAGCAGCCTACAACAGGGATCGGGCTATGGCTACACCTTC. This gives the protein CASSLQQGSGYGYTF.

The chain carries TRBV30 and TRBJ1-1; the match to TRBD1 covers 11 bases. Germline V gene data show CDR1 as GTSNPN and CDR2 as SVGIG (reference sequence). This CDR3 contains 14 residues. V lost 1 base and J lost 10; bases outside the gene matches: 8. The CDR3 loop is CAWSDAGTGGRAFF. DNA of the CDR3: TGTGCCTGGAGTGACGCAGGGACAGGGGGTCGAGCTTTCTTT.

The chain uses TRBV19 and TRBJ1-2; perhaps TRBD1 as D (5 bases). This CDR3 region has 15 residues. Trimming took 8 bases from V and 1 from J, leaving 17 bases between them. CDR1 is LNHDA and CDR2 is SQIVND in the germline V gene (reference sequence). The CDR3 DNA reads TGTGCCAGTGGAAGGAGGGCCGGGGGTAACTATGGCTACACCTTC. This translates into CASGRRAGGNYGYTF.

The rearrangement joins TRBV7-2 to TRBJ2-7; 9 bases agree with TRBD1. Germline values: CDR1 SGHTA, CDR2 FQGNSA. Losses at the gene ends were 6 bases for V and 7 bases for J; bases not matched to a gene: 10. This CDR3 has 14 amino acids. This chain's CDR3 is CASRSGTGMGEQYF. The CDR3 coding sequence is TGTGCCAGCAGGTCCGGGACAGGGATGGGTGAGCAGTACTTC.

This chain connects TRBV5-4 to TRBJ2-1; TRBD2 aligns across 11 bases. The CDR3 totals 18 residues. Germline V gives CDR1 SGHNT, CDR2 YYREEE (reference sequence). Unmatched junction bases numbered 16, after V lost 4 bases and J lost 7 bases. For the CDR3, the DNA is TGTGCCAGCAGCGTTATCGGGACTAGCGGCAGAGGAGGGAATGAGCAGTTCTTC. It encodes CASSVIGTSGRGGNEQFF.

The CDR3 region is CASAGTGLPYEQYF. The CDR3 DNA follows: TGTGCCAGCGCCGGGACAGGACTCCCCTACGAGCAGTACTTC. V usage is TRBV2 and J usage is TRBJ2-7; 8 bases agree with TRBD1. The V segment lost 8 bases and the J segment 2 bases; nucleotides outside the gene matches: 8. CDR1 and CDR2 from the germline V gene are SNHLY and FYNNEI. The length of the CDR3 is 14 residues.

This chain links TRBV5-4 with TRBJ1-2, with unresolved D. The germline V gene encodes CDR1 SGHNT and CDR2 YYREEE (reference sequence). This CDR3 has 13 residues. The ends were cut back, 7 bases at V and 3 bases at J, with 13 bases in the middle. The chain's CDR3 is CASGWQEDYGYTF. The DNA for the CDR3 is TGTGCCAGCGGCTGGCAGGAGGACTATGGCTACACCTTC. Together with reference TRBV5-4 and TRBJ1-2, the CDR3 gives the full variable domain: ETGVTQSPTHLIKTRGQQVTLRCSSQSGHNTVSWYQQALGQGPQFIFQYYREEENGRGNFPPRFSGLQFPNYSSELNVNALELDDSALYLCASGWQEDYGYTFGSGTRLTVV.

The sample holds one count of this clone. This sequence joins TRBV2 and TRBJ2-1, with a possible D match to TRBD2 (5 bases). Germline V gives CDR1 SNHLY, CDR2 FYNNEI. The CDR3 spans 13 residues. V lost 6 bases and J 6 bases, leaving 12 bases between the germline ends. The CDR3 here is CASRDWSGNEQFF. As DNA, the CDR3 is TGTGCCAGCAGGGACTGGTCGGGCAATGAGCAGTTCTTC.

The rearrangement joins TRBV2 to TRBJ2-1, with D possibly matching TRBD2 (6 bases). Germline values: CDR1 SNHLY, CDR2 FYNNEI. Trimming took off 6 bases at V and 12 bases at J, with 12 bases between the two ends. The CDR3 spans 11 residues. The CDR3 region has the DNA TGTGCCAGCAGGATAGCGGTTTGGCAGTTCTTC. Translating it yields CASRIAVWQFF.

The chain combines TRBV27 with TRBJ2-1; 9 positions agree with TRBD2. Germline lookup yields CDR1 MNHEY and CDR2 SMNVEV (reference sequence). V shed 5 bases and J 6 bases; nucleotides not matched to a gene: 8. The CDR3 has 15 residues. The DNA for the CDR3 is TGTGCCAGCAGTGCCTCGGGACTAGCCGGCAATGAGCAGTTCTTC. This encodes CASSASGLAGNEQFF.

The chain carries TRBV18 and TRBJ1-4, with 7 bases fitting TRBD1. This CDR3 is built from 13 residues. Trimming took 3 bases from V and 8 from J; bases not matched to a gene: 3. Germline V CDR1 and CDR2: KGHSH, LQKENI. The CDR3 nucleotides read TGTGCCAGCTCACCCGAGACAGGGGAAAAACTGTTTTTT. Translation: CASSPETGEKLFF.

This clone has only one observation. The chain combines TRBV5-4 with TRBJ2-3, with D perhaps matching TRBD1 (5 bases). V gave up 3 bases and J gave up 4 bases, with 12 bases separating them. There are 14 residues in the CDR3. The germline gives CDR1 SGHNT, CDR2 YYREEE (reference sequence). The DNA of the CDR3 is TGTGCCAGCAGCTGGGGCCGCAGGGCAGATACGCAGTATTTT. Its translation: CASSWGRRADTQYF.

This clone has more than one count but fewer than ten. The rearrangement links TRBV15 to TRBJ2-5; D unresolved. This CDR3 has 13 residues. Per the germline V gene, CDR1 is LNHNV and CDR2 is YYDKDF (reference sequence). V lost 4 bases and J lost 0, with 6 bases in between. CDR3 amino acids: CATSTGYQETQYF. The CDR3 coding sequence is TGTGCCACCAGCACAGGATACCAAGAGACCCAGTACTTC.

This clone appeared a few times. The gene calls are TRBV7-9 and TRBJ1-1; no clear D. Germline V CDR1 and CDR2: SEHNR, FQNEAQ (reference sequence). The CDR3 runs 14 residues. V gave up 3 bases and J gave up 1 base, with 9 bases separating them. The CDR3 DNA reads TGTGCCAGCAGCTTCATTGAGGCGAACACTGAAGCTTTCTTT. Translating it yields CASSFIEANTEAFF.

The V call is TRBV6-5, the J call TRBJ1-2, with D maybe TRBD1 (5 bases). In germline, CDR1 is MNHEY, CDR2 SVGAGI. This CDR3 spans 14 amino acids. Trimming shortened V by 6 bases and J by 6 bases, and 17 bases separated the two germline ends. CDR3 coding DNA: TGTGCCAGCAGCCTCCGGGGGGGTGTCAATGGCTACACCTTC. This encodes CASSLRGGVNGYTF.

The chain recombines TRBV4-3 with TRBJ2-2; D is undetermined. Germline CDR1 is LGHNA and CDR2 is YSLEER. This CDR3 has 14 amino acids. Between the trimmed V and J ends, which lost 0 bases and 2 bases, there was a span of 4 bases. DNA for the CDR3: TGCGCCAGCAGCCAAGACCTAAACACCGGGGAGCTGTTTTTT. It is translated as CASSQDLNTGELFF.

The V gene is TRBV2, the J gene TRBJ2-6; no clear D gene. V lost 2 bases and J lost 2, with 4 bases in between. The CDR3 length is 14 residues. Germline CDR1 and CDR2: SNHLY and FYNNEI. The CDR3 here is CASSESAGANVLTF. The CDR3 DNA is TGTGCCAGCAGTGAATCGGCTGGGGCCAACGTCCTGACTTTC.

This clone was observed a few times. V and J are TRBV30 and TRBJ1-2; D gene ambiguous. The CDR3 has 13 amino acids. Germline CDR1 GTSNPN, CDR2 SVGIG (reference sequence). V was trimmed by 7 bases and J by 7 bases, leaving 19 bases between them. CDR3 sequence (DNA): TGTGCCTTGCCGTCCGGGAAGGAAAGTGGCTACACCTTC. It translates to CALPSGKESGYTF.